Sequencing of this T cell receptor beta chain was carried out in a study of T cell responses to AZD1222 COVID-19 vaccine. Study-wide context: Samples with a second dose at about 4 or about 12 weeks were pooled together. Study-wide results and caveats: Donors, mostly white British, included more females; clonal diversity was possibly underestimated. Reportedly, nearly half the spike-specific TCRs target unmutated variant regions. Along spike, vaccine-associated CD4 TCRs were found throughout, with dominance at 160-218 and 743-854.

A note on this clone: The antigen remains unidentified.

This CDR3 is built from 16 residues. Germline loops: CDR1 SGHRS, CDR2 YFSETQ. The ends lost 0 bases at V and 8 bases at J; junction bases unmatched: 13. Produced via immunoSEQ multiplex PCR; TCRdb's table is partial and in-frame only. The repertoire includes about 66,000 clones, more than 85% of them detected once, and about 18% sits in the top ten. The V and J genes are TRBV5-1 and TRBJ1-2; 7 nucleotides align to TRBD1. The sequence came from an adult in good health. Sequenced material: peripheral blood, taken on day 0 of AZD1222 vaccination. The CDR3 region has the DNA TGCGCCAGCAGCTTGGAGTCTGAGGGGGACAGTATGGGCTACACCTTC. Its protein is CASSLESEGDSMGYTF.